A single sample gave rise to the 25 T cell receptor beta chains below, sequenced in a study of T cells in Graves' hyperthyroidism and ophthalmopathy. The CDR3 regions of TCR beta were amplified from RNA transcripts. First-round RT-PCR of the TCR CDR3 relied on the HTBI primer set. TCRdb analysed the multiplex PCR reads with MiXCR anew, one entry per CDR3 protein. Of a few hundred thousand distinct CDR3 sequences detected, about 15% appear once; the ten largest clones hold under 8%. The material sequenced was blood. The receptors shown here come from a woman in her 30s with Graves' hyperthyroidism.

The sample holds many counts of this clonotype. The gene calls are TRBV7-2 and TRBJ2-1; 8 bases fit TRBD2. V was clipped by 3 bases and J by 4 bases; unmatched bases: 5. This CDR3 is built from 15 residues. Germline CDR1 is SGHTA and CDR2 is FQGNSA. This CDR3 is CASSLGLGVYNEQFF. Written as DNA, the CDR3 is TGTGCCAGCAGCTTGGGACTAGGGGTATACAATGAGCAGTTCTTC.

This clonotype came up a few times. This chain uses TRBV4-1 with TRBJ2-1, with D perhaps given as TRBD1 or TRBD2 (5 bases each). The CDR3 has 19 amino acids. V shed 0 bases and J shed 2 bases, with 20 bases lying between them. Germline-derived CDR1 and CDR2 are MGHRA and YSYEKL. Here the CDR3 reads CASSQEVDWGRSTYNEQFF. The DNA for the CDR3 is TGCGCCAGCAGCCAAGAGGTGGATTGGGGACGTTCGACCTACAATGAGCAGTTCTTC.

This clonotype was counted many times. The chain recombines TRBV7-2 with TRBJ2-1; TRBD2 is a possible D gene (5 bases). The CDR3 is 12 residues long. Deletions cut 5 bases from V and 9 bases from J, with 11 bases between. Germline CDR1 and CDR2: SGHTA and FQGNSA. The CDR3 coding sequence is TGTGCCAGCAGCCGTGCGAGCGGTGAGCAGTTCTTC. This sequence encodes CASSRASGEQFF.

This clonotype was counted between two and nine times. DNA of the CDR3: TGCAGTGCTAGATCCGGGACAGGGTACCAGCCCCAGCATTTT. This sequence encodes CSARSGTGYQPQHF. The rearrangement uses TRBV20-1 and TRBJ1-5; TRBD1 agrees at 9 bases. The CDR3 totals 14 residues. Germline-derived CDR1 and CDR2 are DFQATT and SNEGSKA (reference sequence). V shed 2 bases, J shed 7 bases, and the junction held 6 bases outside the gene matches.

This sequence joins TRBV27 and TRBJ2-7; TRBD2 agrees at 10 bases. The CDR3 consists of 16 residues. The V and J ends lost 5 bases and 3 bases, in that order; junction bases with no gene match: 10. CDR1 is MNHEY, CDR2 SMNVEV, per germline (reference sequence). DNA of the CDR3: TGTGCCAGCAGTCTCCACGCCGGGACTAGCGACTACGAGCAGTACTTC. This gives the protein CASSLHAGTSDYEQYF.

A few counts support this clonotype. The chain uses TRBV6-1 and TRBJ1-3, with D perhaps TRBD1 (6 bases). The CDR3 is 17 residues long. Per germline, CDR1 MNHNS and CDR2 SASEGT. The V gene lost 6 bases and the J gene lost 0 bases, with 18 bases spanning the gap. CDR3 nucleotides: TGTGCCAGCAGGCCCCAGGACAGAGATTACTCTGGAAACACCATATATTTT. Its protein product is CASRPQDRDYSGNTIYF.

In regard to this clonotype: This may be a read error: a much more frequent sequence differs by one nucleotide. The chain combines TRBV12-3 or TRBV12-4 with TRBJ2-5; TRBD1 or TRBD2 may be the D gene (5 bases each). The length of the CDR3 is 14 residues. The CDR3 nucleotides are TGTGCCAGCAGTCCCCGGGACGGGCAAGAGTCCCAGTACTTC. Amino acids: CASSPRDGQESQYF.

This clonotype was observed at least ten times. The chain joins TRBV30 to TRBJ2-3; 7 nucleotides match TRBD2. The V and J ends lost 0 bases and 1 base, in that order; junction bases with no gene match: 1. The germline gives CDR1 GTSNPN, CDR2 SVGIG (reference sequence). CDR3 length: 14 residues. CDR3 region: CAWSVSGGTDTQYF. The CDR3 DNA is TGTGCCTGGAGTGTGAGCGGGGGCACAGATACGCAGTATTTT.

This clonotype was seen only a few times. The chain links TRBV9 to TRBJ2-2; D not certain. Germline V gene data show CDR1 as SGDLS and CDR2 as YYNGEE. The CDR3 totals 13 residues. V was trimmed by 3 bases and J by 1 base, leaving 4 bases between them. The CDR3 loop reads CASSAENTGELFF. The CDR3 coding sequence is TGTGCCAGCAGCGCAGAGAACACCGGGGAGCTGTTTTTT.

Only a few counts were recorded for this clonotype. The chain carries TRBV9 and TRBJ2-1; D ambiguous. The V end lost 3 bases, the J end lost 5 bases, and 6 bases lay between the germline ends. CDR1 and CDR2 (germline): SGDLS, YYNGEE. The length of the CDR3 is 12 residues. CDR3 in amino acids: CASSALHNEQFF. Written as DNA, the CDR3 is TGTGCCAGCAGCGCCCTACACAATGAGCAGTTCTTC.

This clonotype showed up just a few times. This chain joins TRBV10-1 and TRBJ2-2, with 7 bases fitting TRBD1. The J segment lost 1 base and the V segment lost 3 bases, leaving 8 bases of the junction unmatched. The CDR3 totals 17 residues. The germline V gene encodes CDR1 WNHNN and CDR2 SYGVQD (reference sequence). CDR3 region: CASSEGARTGNTGELFF. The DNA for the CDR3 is TGCGCCAGCAGTGAAGGGGCTAGGACAGGGAACACCGGGGAGCTGTTTTTT.

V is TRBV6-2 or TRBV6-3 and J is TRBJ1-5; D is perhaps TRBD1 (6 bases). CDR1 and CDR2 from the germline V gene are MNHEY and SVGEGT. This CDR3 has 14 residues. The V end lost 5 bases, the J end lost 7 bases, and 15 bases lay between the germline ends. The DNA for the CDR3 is TGTGCCAGCAGTGTACAGGGCCTCGGGCAGCCCCAGCATTTT. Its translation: CASSVQGLGQPQHF.

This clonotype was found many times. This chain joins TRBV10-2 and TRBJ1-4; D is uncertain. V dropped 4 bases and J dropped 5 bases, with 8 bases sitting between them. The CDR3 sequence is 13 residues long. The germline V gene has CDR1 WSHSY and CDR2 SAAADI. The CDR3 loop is CASSVGGNEKLFF. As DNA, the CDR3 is TGCGCCAGCAGTGTCGGAGGCAATGAAAAACTGTTTTTT.

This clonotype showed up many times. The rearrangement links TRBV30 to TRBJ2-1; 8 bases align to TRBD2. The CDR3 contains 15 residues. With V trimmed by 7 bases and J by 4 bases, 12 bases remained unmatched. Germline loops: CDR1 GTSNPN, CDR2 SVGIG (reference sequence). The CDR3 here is CASTGAGDKYNEQFF. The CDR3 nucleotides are TGTGCCTCCACCGGAGCGGGAGATAAATACAATGAGCAGTTCTTC.

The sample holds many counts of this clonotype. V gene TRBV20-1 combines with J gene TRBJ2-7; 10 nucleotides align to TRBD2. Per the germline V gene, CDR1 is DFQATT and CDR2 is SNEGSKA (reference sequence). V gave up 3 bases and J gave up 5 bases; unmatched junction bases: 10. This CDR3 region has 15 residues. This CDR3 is CSASISSGRLNEQYF. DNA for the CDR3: TGCAGTGCTAGCATTTCTAGCGGGAGATTGAACGAGCAGTACTTC.

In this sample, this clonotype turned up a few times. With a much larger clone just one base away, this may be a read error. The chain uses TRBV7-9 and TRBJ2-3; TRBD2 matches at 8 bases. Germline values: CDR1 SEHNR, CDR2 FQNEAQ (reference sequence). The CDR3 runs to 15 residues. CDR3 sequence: CASSLSGRGADAQYF. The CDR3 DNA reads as TGTGCCAGCAGCTTATCCGGGAGGGGAGCAGATGCGCAGTATTTT.

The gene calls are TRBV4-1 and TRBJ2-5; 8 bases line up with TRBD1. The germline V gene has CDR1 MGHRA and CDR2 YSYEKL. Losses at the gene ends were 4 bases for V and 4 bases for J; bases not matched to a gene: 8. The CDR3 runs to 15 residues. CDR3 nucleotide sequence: TGCGCCAGCAGCCCCCAGACAGGGGACGTAGAGACCCAGTACTTC. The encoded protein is CASSPQTGDVETQYF.

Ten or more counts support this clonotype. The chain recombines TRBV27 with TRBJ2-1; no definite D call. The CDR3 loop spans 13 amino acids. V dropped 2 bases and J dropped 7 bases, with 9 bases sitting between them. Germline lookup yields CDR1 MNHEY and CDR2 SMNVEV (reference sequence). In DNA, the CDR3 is TGTGCCAGCAGTTTAAACGGTCGTAATGAGCAGTTCTTC. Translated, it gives CASSLNGRNEQFF.

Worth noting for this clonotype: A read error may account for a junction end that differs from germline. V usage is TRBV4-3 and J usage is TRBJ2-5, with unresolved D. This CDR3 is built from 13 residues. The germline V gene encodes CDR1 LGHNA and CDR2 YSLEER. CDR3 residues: CASSQNRKETQYF. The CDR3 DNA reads TGTGCCAGCAGCCAAAATCGAAAAGAGACCCAGTACTTC.

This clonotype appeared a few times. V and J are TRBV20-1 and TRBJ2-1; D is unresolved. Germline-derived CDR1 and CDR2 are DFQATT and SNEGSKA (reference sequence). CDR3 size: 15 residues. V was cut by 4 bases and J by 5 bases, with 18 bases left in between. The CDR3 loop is CSAIPIPEYHNEQFF. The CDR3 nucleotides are TGCAGTGCTATCCCCATCCCCGAATACCACAATGAGCAGTTCTTC.

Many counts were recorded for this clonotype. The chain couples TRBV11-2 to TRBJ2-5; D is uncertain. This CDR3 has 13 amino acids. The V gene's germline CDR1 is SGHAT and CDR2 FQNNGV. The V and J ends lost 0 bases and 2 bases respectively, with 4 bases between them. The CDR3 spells CASSLELQETQYF. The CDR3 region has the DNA TGTGCCAGCAGCTTAGAACTACAAGAGACCCAGTACTTC. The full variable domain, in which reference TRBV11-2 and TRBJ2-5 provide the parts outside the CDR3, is EAGVAQSPRYKIIEKRQSVAFWCNPISGHATLYWYQQILGQGPKLLIQFQNNGVVDDSQLPKDRFSAERLKGVDSTLKIQPAKLEDSAVYLCASSLELQETQYFGPGTRLLVL.

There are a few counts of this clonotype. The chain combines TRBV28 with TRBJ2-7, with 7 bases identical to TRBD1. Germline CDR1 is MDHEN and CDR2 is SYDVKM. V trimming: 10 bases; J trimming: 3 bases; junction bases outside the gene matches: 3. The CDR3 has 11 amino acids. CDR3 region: CATGTVYEQYF. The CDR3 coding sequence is TGTGCCACCGGGACAGTCTACGAGCAGTACTTC.

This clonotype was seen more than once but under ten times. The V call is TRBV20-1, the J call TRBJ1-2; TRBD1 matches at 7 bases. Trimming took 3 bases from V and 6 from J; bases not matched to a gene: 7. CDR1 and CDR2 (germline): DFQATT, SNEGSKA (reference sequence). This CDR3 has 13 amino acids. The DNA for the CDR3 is TGCAGTGCTAGTAAGGGGGCCGGGGATGGCTACACCTTC. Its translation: CSASKGAGDGYTF.

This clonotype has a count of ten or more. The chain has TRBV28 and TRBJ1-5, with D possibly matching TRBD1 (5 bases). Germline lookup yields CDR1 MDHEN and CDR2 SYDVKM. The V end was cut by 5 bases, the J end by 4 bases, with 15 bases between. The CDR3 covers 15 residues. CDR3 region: CASSPSRGWNQPQHF. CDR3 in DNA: TGTGCCAGCAGTCCCTCCCGGGGCTGGAATCAGCCCCAGCATTTT.

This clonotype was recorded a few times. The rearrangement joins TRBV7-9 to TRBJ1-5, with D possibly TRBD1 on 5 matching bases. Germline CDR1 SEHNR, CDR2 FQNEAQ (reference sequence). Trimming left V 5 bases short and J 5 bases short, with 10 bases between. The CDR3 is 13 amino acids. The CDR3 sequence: CASSLGEYQPQHF. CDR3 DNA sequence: TGTGCCAGCAGCCTAGGGGAGTATCAGCCCCAGCATTTT. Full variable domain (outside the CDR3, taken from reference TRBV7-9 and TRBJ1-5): DTGVSQNPRHKITKRGQNVTFRCDPISEHNRLYWYRQTLGQGPEFLTYFQNEAQLEKSRLLSDRFSAERPKGSFSTLEIQRTEQGDSAMYLCASSLGEYQPQHFGDGTRLSIL.